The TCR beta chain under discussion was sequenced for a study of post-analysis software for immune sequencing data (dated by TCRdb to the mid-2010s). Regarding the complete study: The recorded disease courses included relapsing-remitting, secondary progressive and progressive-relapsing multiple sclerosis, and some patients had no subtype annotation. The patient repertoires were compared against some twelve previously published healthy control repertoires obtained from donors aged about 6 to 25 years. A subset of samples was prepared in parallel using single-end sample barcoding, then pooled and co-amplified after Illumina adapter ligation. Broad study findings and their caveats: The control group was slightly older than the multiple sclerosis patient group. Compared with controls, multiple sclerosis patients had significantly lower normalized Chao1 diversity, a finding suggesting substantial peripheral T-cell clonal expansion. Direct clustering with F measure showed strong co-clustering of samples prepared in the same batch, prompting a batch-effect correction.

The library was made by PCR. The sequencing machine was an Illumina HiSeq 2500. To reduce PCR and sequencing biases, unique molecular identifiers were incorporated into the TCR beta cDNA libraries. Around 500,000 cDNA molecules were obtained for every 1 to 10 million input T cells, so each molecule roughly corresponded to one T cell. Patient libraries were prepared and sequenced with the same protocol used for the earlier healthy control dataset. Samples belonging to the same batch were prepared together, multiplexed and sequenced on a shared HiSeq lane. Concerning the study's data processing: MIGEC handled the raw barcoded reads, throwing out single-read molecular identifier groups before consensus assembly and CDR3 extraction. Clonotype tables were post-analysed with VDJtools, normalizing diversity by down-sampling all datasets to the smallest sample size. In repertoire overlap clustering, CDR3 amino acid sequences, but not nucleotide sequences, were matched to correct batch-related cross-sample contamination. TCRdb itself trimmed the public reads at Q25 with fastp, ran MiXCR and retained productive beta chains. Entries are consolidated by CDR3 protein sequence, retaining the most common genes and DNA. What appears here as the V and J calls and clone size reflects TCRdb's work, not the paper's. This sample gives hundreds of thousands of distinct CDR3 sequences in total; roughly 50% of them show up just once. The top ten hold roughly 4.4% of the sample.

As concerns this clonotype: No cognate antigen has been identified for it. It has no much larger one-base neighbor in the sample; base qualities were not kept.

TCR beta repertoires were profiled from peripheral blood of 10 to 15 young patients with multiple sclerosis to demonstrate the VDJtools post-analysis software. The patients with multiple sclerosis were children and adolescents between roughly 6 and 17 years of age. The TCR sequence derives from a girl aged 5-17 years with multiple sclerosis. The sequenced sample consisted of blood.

The bases read TGTGCCAGCAGGCCCGGGACTAGCGGGAGCAAGCAGTACTTC. Its translation reads: CASRPGTSGSKQYF. The chain joins TRBV6-5 to TRBJ2-7; TRBD2 matches 14 bases in the middle. CDR1 and CDR2 are read off the germline V gene as MNHEY and SVGAGI. The CDR3 numbers 14 residues from cysteine through phenylalanine. This entry keeps only the CDR3 DNA: 42 bases, framed from base 1. V loses 6 bases at its end and J loses 8 bases; junction bases beyond the gene matches: 6.